This T cell receptor (beta chain) was sequenced for a study of tissue T cells after allogeneic stem cell transplantation. Germline-derived CDR1 and CDR2 are SNHLY and FYNGKV (reference sequence). Trimming stripped 3 bases from V and 2 bases from J, with 9 bases between. The length of the CDR3 is 14 residues. The data were produced by immunoSEQ multiplex PCR, yet TCRdb's version contains in-frame clones alone and is incomplete. The table has 4,000 to 5,000 clones, about 60% seen once. On this clone: Gene names are the mouse ones. With the read ending 1 residue before the CDR3 end, the germline J gene is used to fill in that end.

Time point specified: mouse harvest day 7 after allogeneic transplant. Mouse grafts combined 10^7 T-cell-depleted bone marrow cells with 10^6 splenic CD5+ T cells. The specimen sequenced was spleen. The genes are TRBV3 and TRBJ2-4; D remains ambiguous. The receptor comes from a female BALB/c mouse given C57BL/6 T cells with graft-versus-host disease after an allogeneic hematopoietic cell transplant. The sequenced CDR3 bases are TGTGCCAGCAGCTTCGGGGTGGCTCAAAACACCTTGTAC. Translating gives CASSFGVAQNTLY. The whole CDR3 protein is CASSFGVAQNTLYF.